This T cell receptor beta chain was sequenced for a study of cytomegalovirus exposure and HLA in healthy donors. The CDR3 sequence is 16 residues long. The V segment lost 1 base and the J segment 4 bases; nucleotides outside the gene matches: 1. Germline-derived CDR1 and CDR2 are LGHNA and YSLEER. The primer mix had 60 Vbeta and 13 Jbeta primers. Produced via immunoSEQ multiplex PCR; TCRdb's table is partial and in-frame only. The sample table sets out 150,000 or so clones. Material: PBMCs. The V and J genes are TRBV4-3 and TRBJ2-3, with TRBD2 identical over 14 bases. This sequence originates from a man between 18 and 35 years old in good health and CMV-seronegative. For the CDR3, the DNA is TGCGCCAGCAGCCAAGCGGGACTAGCGGGGGCAGATACGCAGTATTTT. This sequence encodes CASSQAGLAGADTQYF.